This T cell receptor (beta chain) was profiled in a study of OX40 agonist ivuxolimab in advanced cancers. Looking at the study overall: Of mixed ages from about 20 to 90 and averaging roughly 64 years, the group was about 80% male.

Whole-study results and caveats: Average numbers of expanded clones were greater in CD8+ T cells than in CD4+.

Concerning this clone itself: No antigen is known for it.

Assay: immunoSEQ multiplex PCR; the TCRdb copy retains only in-frame clones and omits some. This table has fewer than 65,000 clones, 84% appearing once. Sample: CD4+ or CD8+ T cells sorted from blood, taken in a trial of the OX40 agonist ivuxolimab. This TCR was recovered from an adult with an advanced solid tumor such as melanoma, head and neck, liver or kidney cancer.

DNA of the CDR3: TGTGCCATCAGACCGACAGTTACGAACACTGAAGCTTTCTTT. Translating gives CAIRPTVTNTEAFF. The gene calls are TRBV10-3 and TRBJ1-1; possible D gene TRBD1, 5 bases. The CDR3 sequence is 14 residues long. Per the germline V gene, CDR1 is ENHRY and CDR2 is SYGVKD. V shed 6 bases and J shed 1 base, with 12 bases lying between them.